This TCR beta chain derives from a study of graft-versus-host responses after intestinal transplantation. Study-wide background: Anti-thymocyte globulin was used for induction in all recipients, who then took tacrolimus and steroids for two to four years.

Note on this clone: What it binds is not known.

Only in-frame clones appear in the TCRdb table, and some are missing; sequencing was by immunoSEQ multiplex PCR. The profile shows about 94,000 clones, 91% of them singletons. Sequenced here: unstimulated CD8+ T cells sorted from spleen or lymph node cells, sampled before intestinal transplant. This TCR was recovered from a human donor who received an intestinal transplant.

The CDR3 DNA follows: TGTGCCAGCAGCACCGACAGGGCGACCTATAATTCACCCCTCCACTTT. It is translated as CASSTDRATYNSPLHF. J is TRBJ1-6 and V is TRBV7-2; 7 nucleotides agree with TRBD1. The ends lost 5 bases at V and 2 bases at J; junction bases unmatched: 6. The V gene's germline CDR1 is SGHTA and CDR2 FQGNSA. The CDR3 spans 16 residues.